Sequencing of this T cell receptor (beta chain) was carried out in a study of T cells in Graves' hyperthyroidism and ophthalmopathy. This clonotype was seen ten or more times. Germline CDR1 reads LGHNT; CDR2 reads FRNRAP. This CDR3 has 13 residues. Trimming took 2 bases from V and 5 from J, leaving 9 bases between them. The source material, RNA transcripts, was used to amplify TCR beta CDR3 regions. Primed by the HTBI set, a first-round RT-PCR was run on the TCR CDR3. TCRdb used MiXCR to reprocess the multiplex PCR reads, holding one entry per CDR3 protein. The sample records hundreds of thousands of distinct CDR3 sequences, around 15% being singletons.

Specimen: blood. The sequence was obtained from a woman in her late teens or twenties with Graves' ophthalmopathy. The chain links TRBV12-5 to TRBJ1-1; the D is unclear. This CDR3 reads CASGLFGDTEAFF. The CDR3 region has the DNA TGTGCTAGTGGTTTGTTTGGGGATACTGAAGCTTTCTTT.